This TCR beta chain emerged from a study of blood T cells in healthy people across ages. General study results and limits: The diversity estimates, figures obtained from one million T cells, were considered underestimates. Naive CD4+ cells and diversity were both higher in long-lived donors than in aged donors.

CDR3 size: 18 residues. Germline CDR1 reads MNHNS; CDR2 reads SASEGT. V trimming: 6 bases; J trimming: 1 base; junction bases outside the gene matches: 14. The second PCR ran about 6 to 12 cycles with a sample-barcoded 5' primer and J-beta primers. TCRdb independently ran MiXCR on the 5' RACE reads; one entry per CDR3 protein. The data show 710,000 or so distinct CDR3 sequences, with 22% seen just once and under 25% held by the top ten. This clonotype has a handful of counts. Antigen specificity is unknown. The sequence was collected from a man in his 70s in good health. The sequenced material came from blood. The chain has TRBV6-1 and TRBJ2-2; TRBD1 matches at 7 bases. The CDR3 sequence is CASSVHRGKGVNTGELFF. The CDR3 DNA reads TGTGCCAGCAGCGTACACAGGGGTAAGGGTGTGAACACCGGGGAGCTGTTTTTT.